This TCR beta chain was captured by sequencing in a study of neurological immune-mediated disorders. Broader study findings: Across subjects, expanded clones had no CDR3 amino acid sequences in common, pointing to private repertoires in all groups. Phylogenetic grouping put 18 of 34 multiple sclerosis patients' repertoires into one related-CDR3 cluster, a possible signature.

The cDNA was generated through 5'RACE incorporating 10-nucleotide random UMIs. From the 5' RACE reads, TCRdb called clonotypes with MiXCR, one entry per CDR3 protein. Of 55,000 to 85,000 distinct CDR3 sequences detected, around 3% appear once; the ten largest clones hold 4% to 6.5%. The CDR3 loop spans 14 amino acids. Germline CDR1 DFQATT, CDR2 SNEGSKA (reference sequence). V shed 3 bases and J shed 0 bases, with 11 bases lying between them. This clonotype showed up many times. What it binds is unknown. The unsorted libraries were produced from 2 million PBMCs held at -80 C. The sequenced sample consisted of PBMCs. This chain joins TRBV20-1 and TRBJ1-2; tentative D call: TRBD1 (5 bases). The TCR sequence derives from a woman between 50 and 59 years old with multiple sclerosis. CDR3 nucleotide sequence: TGCAGTGCTAGGTATCAGGGAACTAACTATGGCTACACCTTC. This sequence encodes CSARYQGTNYGYTF.